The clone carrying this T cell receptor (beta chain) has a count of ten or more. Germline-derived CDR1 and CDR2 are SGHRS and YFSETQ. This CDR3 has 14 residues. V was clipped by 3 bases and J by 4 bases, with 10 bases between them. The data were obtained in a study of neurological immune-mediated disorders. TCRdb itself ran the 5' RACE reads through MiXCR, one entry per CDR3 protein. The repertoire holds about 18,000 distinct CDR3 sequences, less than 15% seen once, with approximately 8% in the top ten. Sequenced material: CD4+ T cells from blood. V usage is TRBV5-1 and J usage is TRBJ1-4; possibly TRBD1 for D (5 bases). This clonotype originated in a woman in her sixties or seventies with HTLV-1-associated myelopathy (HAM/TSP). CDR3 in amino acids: CASSSRGYNEKLFF. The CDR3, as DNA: TGCGCCAGCAGCTCCCGGGGCTATAATGAAAAACTGTTTTTT.